These T cell receptor beta chains were read from a single sample in a study of T cell changes during pregnancy in multiple sclerosis. The data were produced by immunoSEQ multiplex PCR, yet TCRdb's version contains in-frame clones alone and is incomplete. The table includes about 88,000 clones, roughly nine tenths detected once. Sequencing used peripheral blood, obtained in the first trimester of pregnancy. These receptors were obtained from a female donor with multiple sclerosis, enrolled in a pregnancy study. CDR3s include the opening cysteine and the closing phenylalanine or tryptophan. The D gene is left open where the match is weak. A clone size is listed for some rows: how often the clone was seen (once, few, many), or a class if it is expanded.

j_call clone_size v_call d_call cdr3_aa cdr3_nt
TRBJ1-5 . TRBV15 TRBD1 CATSIGTGGSQPQHF TGTGCCACCAGCATCGGGACAGGGGGAAGTCAGCCCCAGCATTTT
TRBJ2-1 once TRBV19 TRBD1 CASSISQGTRFTSYNEQFF TGTGCCAGTAGTATATCACAGGGGACAAGATTTACTTCCTACAATGAGCAGTTCTTC
TRBJ1-1 . TRBV19 . CASSILTGNTEAFF TGTGCCAGTAGTATTCTGACAGGGAACACTGAAGCTTTCTTT
TRBJ2-1 . TRBV21-1 . CASSKALGKEQFF TGTGCCAGCAGCAAAGCTCTGGGCAAAGAGCAGTTCTTC
TRBJ2-1 . TRBV25-1 TRBD2 CASSESPRAGGFDEQFF TGTGCCAGCAGTGAATCCCCTCGGGCGGGAGGATTCGATGAGCAGTTCTTC
TRBJ1-5 . TRBV28 TRBD1 CASSSRGKVNQPQHF TGTGCCAGCAGCAGCAGGGGGAAGGTGAATCAGCCCCAGCATTTT
TRBJ2-5 . TRBV29-1 . CSVGLLAARETQYF TGCAGCGTTGGCCTACTAGCAGCCCGGGAGACCCAGTACTTC
TRBJ2-7 . TRBV7-8 . CASSLAAGGYEQYF TGTGCCAGCAGCTTAGCGGCAGGTGGTTACGAGCAGTACTTC
TRBJ2-1 . TRBV27 . CASSSPKGGPVAKQFF TGTGCCAGCAGTTCACCTAAGGGCGGGCCTGTCGCCAAGCAGTTCTTC
TRBJ2-7 . TRBV30 TRBD2 CAWRTSGTLSLFGEQYF TGTGCCTGGAGGACTAGCGGGACTCTCTCCTTGTTTGGCGAGCAGTACTTC
TRBJ2-6 . TRBV4-3 . CASSPNRANSGANVLTF TGCGCCAGCAGCCCAAACAGGGCTAACTCTGGGGCCAACGTCCTGACTTTC
TRBJ1-5 . TRBV27 TRBD1 CASSLTGGGQPQHF TGTGCCAGCAGTTTGACAGGGGGCGGTCAGCCCCAGCATTTT
TRBJ2-1 . TRBV27 TRBD2 CASRRSGRDEQFF TGTGCCAGCAGACGTAGCGGGAGAGATGAGCAGTTCTTC
TRBJ2-7 . TRBV29-1 . CSVDGQGIDEQYF TGCAGCGTTGACGGGCAGGGTATCGACGAGCAGTACTTC
TRBJ2-7 . TRBV5-1 TRBD2 CASTSGAGVREQYF TGCGCCAGCACCTCGGGAGCGGGAGTCCGCGAGCAGTACTTC
TRBJ1-2 . TRBV29-1 . CSAVGKWTTANYGYTF TGCAGCGCTGTGGGGAAATGGACAACCGCTAACTATGGCTACACCTTC
TRBJ2-7 . TRBV13 TRBD2 CASSQLAGGHSYEQYF TGTGCCAGCAGCCAACTAGCGGGAGGCCACTCCTACGAGCAGTACTTC
TRBJ2-5 . TRBV18 TRBD2 CASSPTEMGLAGGETQYF TGTGCCAGCTCGCCCACGGAGATGGGACTAGCGGGAGGAGAGACCCAGTACTTC
TRBJ2-7 . TRBV4-2 . CASSQGDKEYEQYF TGTGCCAGCAGCCAAGGGGACAAGGAGTACGAGCAGTACTTC
TRBJ2-5 . TRBV11-2 . CASSSFGAEGKTQYF TGTGCCAGCAGCTCGTTTGGAGCGGAGGGGAAGACCCAGTACTTC
TRBJ2-2 . TRBV5-4 TRBD2 CASLAGKDGNTGELFF TGTGCCAGCCTAGCGGGAAAGGATGGGAACACCGGGGAGCTGTTTTTT
TRBJ1-3 . TRBV28 TRBD1 CASTRTGGTNTIYF TGTGCCAGCACCAGGACAGGGGGTACAAACACCATATATTTT
TRBJ1-1 . TRBV7-2 . CASSSVRTVNTEAFF TGTGCCAGCAGCTCGGTCCGGACAGTGAACACTGAAGCTTTCTTT
TRBJ1-4 . TRBV15 . CATRNDSATNEKLFF TGTGCCACCAGAAACGACAGTGCAACTAATGAAAAACTGTTTTTT
TRBJ1-1 . TRBV4-2 . CASSQESLAGNTEAFF TGTGCCAGCAGCCAAGAGAGCTTAGCCGGGAACACTGAAGCTTTCTTT
TRBJ2-7 . TRBV15 . CATSRDRAQYEQYF TGTGCCACCAGCAGAGACAGGGCCCAGTACGAGCAGTACTTC
TRBJ2-5 . TRBV18 TRBD1 CASSPRGQAATETQYF TGTGCCAGCTCACCAAGAGGACAGGCGGCCACGGAAACCCAGTACTTC
TRBJ2-2 . TRBV27 . CASRDSSRGANAGELFF TGTGCCAGCAGGGATTCTTCCAGGGGGGCGAACGCCGGGGAGCTGTTTTTT
TRBJ1-4 . TRBV7-9 . CASSLGRGANEKLFF TGTGCCAGCAGCTTAGGCAGGGGAGCTAATGAAAAACTGTTTTTT
TRBJ1-2 . TRBV15 . CATKKLGIYGYTF TGTGCCACCAAAAAACTAGGGATCTATGGCTACACCTTC
TRBJ1-1 . TRBV6-1 TRBD1 CASSERIGQGTEAFF TGTGCCAGCAGTGAAAGGATTGGACAGGGCACTGAAGCTTTCTTT
TRBJ2-1 . TRBV27 . CASSLASRGDEQFF TGTGCCAGCAGTTTAGCCTCCAGGGGGGATGAGCAGTTCTTC
TRBJ2-3 once TRBV5-5 . CASSLNAEGRTDTQYF TGTGCCAGCAGCTTGAATGCGGAGGGCCGCACAGATACGCAGTATTTT
TRBJ1-2 . TRBV28 . CASSLYLRQGNGYTF TGTGCCAGCAGTTTATATTTACGGCAGGGAAATGGCTACACCTTC
TRBJ2-1 . TRBV14 TRBD2 CASSKRLAGKSRNEQFF TGTGCCAGCAGCAAACGACTAGCGGGAAAATCTAGGAATGAGCAGTTCTTC
TRBJ1-2 . TRBV5-4 . CASSSSHPNYGYTF TGTGCCAGCAGCTCAAGCCACCCCAACTATGGCTACACCTTC
TRBJ2-7 . TRBV13 TRBD2 CASSSTSGGEGQYF TGTGCCAGCAGCTCCACTAGCGGCGGGGAGGGGCAGTACTTC
TRBJ1-4 few TRBV30 TRBD1 CAWSGQGALKEKLFF TGTGCCTGGAGCGGACAGGGGGCTCTGAAGGAAAAACTGTTTTTT
TRBJ1-1 . TRBV18 . CASSPPRRGDSEAFF TGTGCCAGCTCACCTCCTCGCCGGGGTGATTCTGAAGCTTTCTTT
TRBJ1-1 . TRBV7-2 . CASSRYTFTANTEAFF TGTGCCAGCAGCCGATATACTTTCACAGCGAACACTGAAGCTTTCTTT
TRBJ1-2 . TRBV5-1 . CASSLFDSLYGYTF TGCGCCAGCAGCTTGTTCGACAGCCTCTATGGCTACACCTTC